This T cell receptor (beta chain) was recovered during a study of Ad26.COV2.S vaccination and SARS-CoV-2 variants. This clone appeared a few times. The CDR3 totals 16 residues. Trimming left V 3 bases short and J 2 bases short, with 16 bases between. Per the germline V gene, CDR1 is SNHLY and CDR2 is FYNNEI. Libraries were prepared by immunoSEQ multiplex PCR; TCRdb keeps only in-frame clonotypes and omits some of them. This table holds around 420,000 clones, 88% found once. Indicated treatment: approximately 18 received Ad26.COV2.S at low or high dose, single or two shots; 5 received placebo; per-sample allocation not given. Sampling took place 63 days after the first vaccine or placebo injection.

The chain carries TRBV2 and TRBJ1-1; perhaps TRBD1 as D (5 bases). Sequenced here: peripheral blood, sampled in a trial of Ad26.COV2.S vaccine versus placebo. This clonotype was obtained from a person between 18 and 60 years old who received the Ad26.COV2.S COVID-19 vaccine or a placebo. DNA for the CDR3: TGTGCCAGCAGTGATCCCTTTCTGCAGGGAAACACTGAAGCTTTCTTT. Its protein product is CASSDPFLQGNTEAFF.